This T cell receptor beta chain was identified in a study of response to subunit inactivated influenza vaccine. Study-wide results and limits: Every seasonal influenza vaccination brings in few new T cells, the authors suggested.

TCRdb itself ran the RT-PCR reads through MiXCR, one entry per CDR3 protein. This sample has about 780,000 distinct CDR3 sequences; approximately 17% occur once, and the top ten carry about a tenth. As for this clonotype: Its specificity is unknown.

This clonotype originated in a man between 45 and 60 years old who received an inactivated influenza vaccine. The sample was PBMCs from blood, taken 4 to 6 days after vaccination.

CDR3 residues: CASSLYGGDTTYEQYF. DNA for the CDR3: TGTGCCAGCAGCTTATACGGCGGGGATACGACCTACGAGCAGTACTTC. The gene calls are TRBV11-2 and TRBJ2-7; D perhaps matches TRBD2 (6 bases). The CDR3 is made up of 16 amino acids. V was clipped by 2 bases and J by 2 bases, with 16 bases between them. Germline V gene data show CDR1 as SGHAT and CDR2 as FQNNGV.